This T cell receptor (beta chain) was identified during a study of technical replicates of blood from a few donors. In its sample, this clone was seen once. The method was immunoSEQ multiplex PCR; TCRdb's version includes in-frame clones alone and lacks a portion of them. The sample has approximately 88,000 clones, around 96% seen once; the top ten hold approximately 0.3%. The specimen was T cells isolated from PBMCs. The TCR originated in a human donor in good health.

In DNA form, the CDR3 reads TGTGCCAGCAGTCACCGGACAGGATCTCTCTATGGCTACACCTTC. Translation gives CASSHRTGSLYGYTF. The V gene is TRBV6-5, the J gene TRBJ1-2; 7 nucleotides line up with TRBD1. With 5 bases clipped from V and 4 bases from J, the junction kept 10 bases outside the gene matches. This CDR3 comprises 15 residues. CDR1 is MNHEY, CDR2 SVGAGI, per germline.